Listed below are T cell receptor beta chains from one sample, sequenced in a study of blood T cell repertoires in COVID-19. This table comes from immunoSEQ multiplex PCR, and its TCRdb copy is limited to in-frame clones, with some not included. The table includes some 200,000 clones, roughly nine tenths detected once. The specimen sequenced was peripheral blood. These receptors were taken from an older man with acute or convalescent COVID-19. The CDR3 runs from the conserved cysteine through the conserved F or W. The order of the fields is D gene, clone size, J gene, V gene, CDR3 protein, CDR3 DNA. D genes are given only for firm matches. The listing skips clone size in some rows; elsewhere it reads once, few, many or a size class.

>TRBD1|few|TRBJ1-1|TRBV7-3
CASSPGTVGTEAFF
TGTGCCAGCAGCCCCGGGACAGTCGGCACTGAAGCTTTCTTT
>TRBD1|.|TRBJ2-4|TRBV4-1
CASSQGGTGPTDIQYF
TGCGCCAGCAGCCAAGGTGGGACAGGACCTACGGACATTCAGTACTTC
>.|.|TRBJ1-5|TRBV5-1
CASSLRPGEGQPQHF
TGCGCCAGCAGCTTACGCCCGGGCGAGGGTCAGCCCCAGCATTTT
>.|.|TRBJ2-2|TRBV15
CATSRVPQGFTGELFF
TGTGCCACCAGCAGAGTTCCTCAGGGTTTCACCGGGGAGCTGTTTTTT
>TRBD1|.|TRBJ1-2|TRBV12-3/TRBV12-4
CASSGDRVNGYTF
TGTGCCAGCAGTGGGGACAGGGTGAATGGCTACACCTTC
>.|.|TRBJ1-2|TRBV29-1
CSVDVRSGGYTF
TGCAGCGTTGACGTAAGGTCGGGTGGCTACACCTTC
>.|.|TRBJ1-4|TRBV19
CASSISRDNEKLFF
TGTGCCAGTAGTATTTCCAGGGATAATGAAAAACTGTTTTTT
>.|.|TRBJ1-4|TRBV7-8
CASSFGENNEKLFF
TGTGCCAGCAGCTTCGGAGAAAATAATGAAAAACTGTTTTTT
>.|.|TRBJ1-2|TRBV28
CASSFIWGKTF
TGTGCCAGCAGTTTCATCTGGGGCAAAACCTTC
>TRBD1|.|TRBJ1-5|TRBV5-1
CASSLAGTGNQPQHF
TGCGCCAGCAGCTTGGCCGGGACAGGCAATCAGCCCCAGCATTTT
>.|.|TRBJ1-5|TRBV6-5
CASRPQGKGQPQHF
TGTGCCAGCAGGCCTCAGGGGAAGGGTCAGCCCCAGCATTTT
>TRBD2|many|TRBJ2-7|TRBV24-1
CATSDAGTSGSYEQYF
TGTGCCACCAGTGATGCCGGGACTAGCGGCTCCTACGAGCAGTACTTC
>.|.|TRBJ1-6|TRBV14
CASSSGTRNSPLHF
TGTGCCAGCAGTTCCGGGACTAGAAATTCACCCCTCCACTTT
>.|.|TRBJ2-2|TRBV27
CASSFAGIENTGELFF
TGTGCCAGCAGTTTTGCAGGGATCGAGAACACCGGGGAGCTGTTTTTT
>.|.|TRBJ2-6|TRBV5-6
CASSLDRHSGANVLTF
TGTGCCAGCAGCTTAGACAGGCACTCTGGGGCCAACGTCCTGACTTTC
>.|.|TRBJ2-7|TRBV15
CATSREQGGTYEQYF
TGTGCCACCAGCAGAGAACAGGGGGGGACCTACGAGCAGTACTTC
>.|.|TRBJ1-3|TRBV7-9
CASSLQGAGNTIYF
TGTGCCAGCAGCCTACAGGGCGCTGGAAACACCATATATTTT
>.|.|TRBJ2-1|TRBV5-1
CASSLQVEDEQFF
TGCGCCAGCAGCTTGCAAGTGGAGGATGAGCAGTTCTTC
>.|.|TRBJ1-3|TRBV6-5
CATKAGTGNTIYF
TGTGCCACCAAGGCGGGGACTGGAAACACCATATATTTT
>.|.|TRBJ1-6|TRBV29-1
CSVAQNNNSPLHF
TGCAGCGTTGCACAGAACAATAATTCACCCCTCCACTTT
>TRBD1|.|TRBJ2-7|TRBV29-1
CSVERDRGYEQYF
TGCAGCGTTGAAAGGGACAGAGGCTACGAGCAGTACTTC
>TRBD2|.|TRBJ2-3|TRBV5-1
CASSFLGLAGGPNTQYF
TGCGCCAGCAGCTTCCTAGGGCTAGCGGGAGGGCCAAATACGCAGTATTTT
>TRBD1|.|TRBJ2-1|TRBV6-1
CASSEGDRGNEQFF
TGTGCCAGCAGTGAAGGCGACAGGGGTAATGAGCAGTTCTTC
>.|.|TRBJ1-2|TRBV5-5
CASSSTGIPNYGYTF
TGTGCCAGCAGCTCCACGGGAATCCCAAACTATGGCTACACCTTC
>.|.|TRBJ2-2|TRBV6-1
CASSERSPYAPGELFF
TGTGCCAGCAGTGAAAGAAGCCCCTATGCGCCTGGGGAGCTGTTTTTT
>TRBD1|.|TRBJ1-1|TRBV6-6
CASSRTGVNTEAFF
TGTGCCAGCAGTCGGACAGGGGTGAACACTGAAGCTTTCTTT
>.|.|TRBJ1-1|TRBV12-3/TRBV12-4
CASSSQGFEAFF
TGTGCCAGCAGCTCCCAGGGGTTTGAAGCTTTCTTT